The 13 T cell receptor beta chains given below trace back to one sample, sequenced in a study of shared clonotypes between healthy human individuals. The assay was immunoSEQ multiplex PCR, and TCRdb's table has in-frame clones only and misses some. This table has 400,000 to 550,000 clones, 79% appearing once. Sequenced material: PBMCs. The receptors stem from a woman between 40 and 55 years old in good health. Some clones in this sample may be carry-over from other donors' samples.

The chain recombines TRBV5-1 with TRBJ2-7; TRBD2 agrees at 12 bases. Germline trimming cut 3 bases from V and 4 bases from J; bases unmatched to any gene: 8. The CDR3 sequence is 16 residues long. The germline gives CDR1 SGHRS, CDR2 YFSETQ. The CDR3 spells CASSSNILAGGYEQYF. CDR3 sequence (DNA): TGCGCCAGCAGCTCGAACATACTAGCGGGAGGATACGAGCAGTACTTC.

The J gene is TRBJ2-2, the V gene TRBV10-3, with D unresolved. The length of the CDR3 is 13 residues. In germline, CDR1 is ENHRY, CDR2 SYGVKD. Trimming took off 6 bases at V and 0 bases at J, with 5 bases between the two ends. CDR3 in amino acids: CAISLANTGELFF. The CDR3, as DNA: TGTGCCATCAGCCTCGCGAACACCGGGGAGCTGTTTTTT.

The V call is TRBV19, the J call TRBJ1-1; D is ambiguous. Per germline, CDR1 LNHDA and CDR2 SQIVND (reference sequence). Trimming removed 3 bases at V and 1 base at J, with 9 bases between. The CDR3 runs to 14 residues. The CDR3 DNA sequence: TGTGCCAGTAGTATCGGAATGTCGAACACTGAAGCTTTCTTT. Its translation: CASSIGMSNTEAFF.

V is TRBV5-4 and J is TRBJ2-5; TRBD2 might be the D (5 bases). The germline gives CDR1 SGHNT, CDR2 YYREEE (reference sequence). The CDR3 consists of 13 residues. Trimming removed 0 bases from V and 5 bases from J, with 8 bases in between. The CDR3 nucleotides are TGTGCCAGCAGCTTGGCTAGCCGGGAGACCCAGTACTTC. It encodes CASSLASRETQYF.

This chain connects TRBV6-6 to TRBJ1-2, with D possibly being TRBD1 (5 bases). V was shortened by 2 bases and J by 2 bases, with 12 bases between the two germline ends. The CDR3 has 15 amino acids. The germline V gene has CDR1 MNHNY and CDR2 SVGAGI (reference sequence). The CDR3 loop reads CASSYPRGANYGYTF. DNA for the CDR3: TGTGCCAGCAGTTACCCCAGAGGGGCCAACTATGGCTACACCTTC.

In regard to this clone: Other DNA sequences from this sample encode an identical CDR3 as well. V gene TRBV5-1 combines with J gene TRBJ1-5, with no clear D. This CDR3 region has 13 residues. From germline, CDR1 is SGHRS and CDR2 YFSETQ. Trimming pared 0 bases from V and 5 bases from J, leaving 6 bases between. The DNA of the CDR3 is TGCGCCAGCAGCTTGGAGGGTCATCAGCCCCAGCATTTT. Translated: CASSLEGHQPQHF.

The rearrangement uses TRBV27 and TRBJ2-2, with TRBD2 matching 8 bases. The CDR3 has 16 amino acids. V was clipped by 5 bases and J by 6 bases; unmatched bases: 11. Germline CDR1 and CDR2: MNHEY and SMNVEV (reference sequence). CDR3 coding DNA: TGTGCCAGCAGTCCCCTACGGGGGGGTGGGGCCGGGGAGCTGTTTTTT. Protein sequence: CASSPLRGGGAGELFF.

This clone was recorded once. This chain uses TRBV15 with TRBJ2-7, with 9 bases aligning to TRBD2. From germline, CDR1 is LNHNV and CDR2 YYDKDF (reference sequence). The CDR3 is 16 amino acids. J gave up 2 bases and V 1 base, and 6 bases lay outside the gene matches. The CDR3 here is CATSRGGGRAPYEQYF. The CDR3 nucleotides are TGTGCCACCAGCAGAGGAGGCGGGAGGGCCCCCTACGAGCAGTACTTC.

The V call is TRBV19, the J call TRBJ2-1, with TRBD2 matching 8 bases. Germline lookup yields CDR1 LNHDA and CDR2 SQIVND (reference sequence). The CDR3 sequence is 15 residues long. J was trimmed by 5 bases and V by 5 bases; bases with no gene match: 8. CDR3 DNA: TGTGCCAGTAGTTTGTTTAGCGGGACGGACAATGAGCAGTTCTTC. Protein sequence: CASSLFSGTDNEQFF.

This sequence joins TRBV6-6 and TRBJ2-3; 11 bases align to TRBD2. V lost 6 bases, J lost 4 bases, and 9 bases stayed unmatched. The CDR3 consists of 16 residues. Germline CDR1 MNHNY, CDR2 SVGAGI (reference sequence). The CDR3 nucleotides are TGTGCCAGCAGGAATAGCGGGAGGGCTAACGCAGATACGCAGTATTTT. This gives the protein CASRNSGRANADTQYF.

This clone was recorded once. In DNA form, the CDR3 reads TGCGCCAGCAGCAACATAAACCGAAAGACCTATGGCTACACCTTC. Translation gives CASSNINRKTYGYTF. V gene TRBV4-1 combines with J gene TRBJ1-2, with unresolved D. Looked up from germline, CDR1 is MGHRA and CDR2 is YSYEKL. Trimming shortened V by 5 bases and J by 4 bases, and 17 bases separated the two germline ends. CDR3 length: 15 residues.

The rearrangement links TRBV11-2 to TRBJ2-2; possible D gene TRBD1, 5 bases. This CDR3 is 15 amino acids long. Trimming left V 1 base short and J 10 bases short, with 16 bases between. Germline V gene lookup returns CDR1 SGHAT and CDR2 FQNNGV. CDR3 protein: CASSLVRVVDAELFF. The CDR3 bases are TGTGCCAGCAGCTTAGTCAGGGTGGTGGATGCGGAGCTGTTTTTT.

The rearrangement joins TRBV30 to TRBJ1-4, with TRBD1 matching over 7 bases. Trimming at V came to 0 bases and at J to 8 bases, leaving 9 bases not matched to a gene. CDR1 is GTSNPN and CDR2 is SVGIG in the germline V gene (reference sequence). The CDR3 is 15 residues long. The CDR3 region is CAWSVLDRENEKLFF. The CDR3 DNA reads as TGTGCCTGGAGTGTACTAGACAGGGAAAACGAAAAACTGTTTTTT.